This TCR beta chain stems from a study of shared clonotypes between healthy human individuals. Assay: immunoSEQ multiplex PCR; the TCRdb copy retains only in-frame clones and omits some. The sample comprises 2 million to 2.5 million clones, 80% to 95% of which are singletons, and 0.35% to 0.45% rests with the top ten. The CDR3 contains 11 residues. Germline CDR1 ENHRY, CDR2 SYGVKD. The V and J ends lost 6 bases and 2 bases respectively, with 5 bases between them. The table lists this clone with a count of one. Sequencing was done on a sample of naive CD4+ T cells from PBMCs. The subset here: CD45RA+ positively selected. This chain uses TRBV10-3 with TRBJ2-7; D uncertain. This TCR came from a man younger than 30 in good health. Some clones in this sample may be carry-over from other donors' samples. The CDR3 here is CAIRAAYEQYF. The CDR3 DNA is TGTGCCATCAGAGCCGCCTACGAGCAGTACTTC.